This is a list of T cell receptor beta chains from one sample in a study of shared clonotypes between healthy human individuals. Sequencing was performed with immunoSEQ multiplex PCR; in TCRdb, only in-frame clones are kept and a portion is missing. The profile covers more than 2 million clones, with over 85% appearing a single time and about 1.1% taken by the ten largest. The sequencing sample was made of naive CD8+ T cells sorted from blood. These receptors were obtained from a man between 18 and 35 years old in good health. The CDR3 runs from the conserved cysteine through the conserved F or W. The D gene is left open where the match is weak. Clone size, where shown, is once, few, many, or a class for clones that have expanded.

v_gene	d_gene	len	j_gene	abundance	CDR3aa	CDR3nt
TRBV7-2	NA	14	TRBJ1-1	NA	CASSLAHTSTEAFF	TGTGCCAGCAGCTTAGCGCACACGAGCACTGAAGCTTTCTTT
TRBV5-4	NA	16	TRBJ2-5	NA	CASSVDRGLYQETQYF	TGTGCCAGCAGCGTTGACAGGGGACTATACCAAGAGACCCAGTACTTC
TRBV10-1	TRBD2	17	TRBJ2-3	NA	CASSTGTSGTLTDTQYF	TGCGCCAGCAGTACTGGGACTAGCGGGACACTCACAGATACGCAGTATTTT
TRBV19	NA	19	TRBJ1-6	once	CASSISAPGLSSYNSPLHF	TGTGCCAGTAGTATATCAGCCCCGGGCCTCAGCTCCTATAATTCACCCCTCCACTTT
TRBV5-6	NA	12	TRBJ2-2	NA	CASSGALGELFF	TGTGCCAGCAGCGGGGCTCTCGGGGAGCTGTTTTTT
TRBV6-6	NA	14	TRBJ1-5	NA	CASRTRGDGQPQHF	TGTGCCAGCAGGACCCGAGGGGACGGTCAGCCCCAGCATTTT
TRBV7-6	NA	15	TRBJ2-7	NA	CASSLETTASYEQYF	TGTGCCAGCAGCTTAGAGACTACCGCATCCTACGAGCAGTACTTC
TRBV11-2	NA	13	TRBJ1-4	NA	CASRSGGGEKLFF	TGTGCCAGCAGGAGTGGCGGAGGGGAAAAACTGTTTTTT
TRBV7-8	NA	15	TRBJ2-3	NA	CASSQTPGSTDTQYF	TGTGCCAGCAGCCAAACACCAGGGAGCACAGATACGCAGTATTTT
TRBV5-1	TRBD1	13	TRBJ2-7	NA	CASSLTGSYEQYF	TGCGCCAGCAGCCTGACAGGGTCCTACGAGCAGTACTTC
TRBV27	NA	11	TRBJ2-1	NA	CASHFSNEQFF	TGTGCCAGTCACTTTTCCAATGAGCAGTTCTTC
TRBV18	TRBD2	16	TRBJ2-7	NA	CASSLGTSGRKYEQYF	TGTGCCAGCTCACTCGGGACTAGCGGGAGAAAGTACGAGCAGTACTTC
TRBV7-9	TRBD2	14	TRBJ2-7	once	CASSSRRGEYEQYF	TGTGCCAGCAGCTCTCGCCGGGGGGAGTACGAGCAGTACTTC
TRBV6-5	TRBD1	15	TRBJ2-1	NA	CASRVGTGWENEQFF	TGTGCCAGCCGCGTGGGGACAGGGTGGGAAAATGAGCAGTTCTTC
TRBV4-3	TRBD2	15	TRBJ2-1	NA	CASSHRLAENNEQFF	TGCGCCAGCAGCCATCGACTAGCGGAAAACAATGAGCAGTTCTTC
TRBV19	TRBD1	15	TRBJ2-7	NA	CASSAGTGSSYEQYF	TGTGCCAGTAGTGCCGGGACAGGGAGCTCCTACGAGCAGTACTTC
TRBV4-1	TRBD1	15	TRBJ2-7	NA	CASSQAGQGAYEQYF	TGCGCCAGCAGCCAGGCGGGACAGGGGGCTTACGAGCAGTACTTC
TRBV27	TRBD1	13	TRBJ2-7	NA	CASSFGQGYEQYF	TGTGCCAGCAGTTTCGGACAGGGTTACGAGCAGTACTTC
TRBV18	NA	15	TRBJ2-7	NA	CASSPPGDGGYEQYF	TGTGCCAGCTCACCACCGGGGGATGGAGGCTACGAGCAGTACTTC
TRBV19	NA	13	TRBJ1-1	NA	CASNPSGGTEAFF	TGTGCCAGTAACCCCTCCGGGGGCACTGAAGCTTTCTTT
TRBV4-1	NA	15	TRBJ1-1	NA	CASSHGRGGTTEAFF	TGCGCCAGCAGCCATGGCCGTGGGGGGACCACTGAAGCTTTCTTT
TRBV7-9	NA	15	TRBJ2-7	once	CASSTSEGVSYEQYF	TGTGCCAGCAGCACCTCGGAGGGAGTCTCCTACGAGCAGTACTTC
TRBV7-6	TRBD1	13	TRBJ1-1	NA	CASSLSQGAMAFF	TGTGCCAGCAGCTTAAGCCAGGGGGCTATGGCTTTCTTT
TRBV5-5	NA	16	TRBJ1-4	NA	CASSSDKGSTNEKLFF	TGTGCCAGCAGCTCCGACAAGGGATCAACTAATGAAAAACTGTTTTTT
TRBV6-5	NA	12	TRBJ2-3	NA	CASATSTDTQYF	TGTGCCAGCGCTACTAGCACAGATACGCAGTATTTT
TRBV7-9	NA	14	TRBJ1-6	NA	CASSPPGLHSPLHF	TGTGCCAGCAGCCCCCCCGGACTCCATTCACCCCTCCACTTT
TRBV9	TRBD2	15	TRBJ2-2	NA	CASSPGLPNTGELFF	TGTGCCAGCAGCCCGGGACTACCCAACACCGGGGAGCTGTTTTTT
TRBV5-1	NA	12	TRBJ2-1	NA	CASSRVGNEQFF	TGCGCCAGCAGTCGGGTGGGCAATGAGCAGTTCTTC
TRBV19	TRBD1	14	TRBJ1-6	NA	CASSIQGDNSPLHF	TGTGCCAGTAGTATACAGGGGGACAATTCACCCCTCCACTTT
TRBV25-1	NA	11	TRBJ1-1	NA	CASKVNTEAFF	TGTGCCAGCAAAGTGAACACTGAAGCTTTCTTT
TRBV7-9	NA	15	TRBJ2-5	NA	CASSWWFERLETQYF	TGTGCCAGCAGCTGGTGGTTTGAGCGTCTAGAGACCCAGTACTTC
TRBV9	TRBD1	15	TRBJ1-6	NA	CASSVGQGAYSPLHF	TGTGCCAGCAGCGTAGGACAGGGGGCGTATTCACCCCTCCACTTT
TRBV18	NA	12	TRBJ1-3	NA	CASILSGNTIYF	TGTGCCAGCATACTCTCTGGAAACACCATATATTTT
TRBV7-9	NA	13	TRBJ1-4	NA	CASSLTGNEKLFF	TGTGCCAGCAGCTTAACCGGGAATGAAAAACTGTTTTTT
TRBV6-1	NA	15	TRBJ2-7	NA	CASSGRGRYSYEQYF	TGTGCCAGCAGTGGTCGAGGGAGATACTCCTACGAGCAGTACTTC
TRBV7-9	NA	17	TRBJ2-6	NA	CASSLGAEGPGANVLTF	TGTGCCAGCAGCTTAGGTGCTGAGGGCCCTGGGGCCAACGTCCTGACTTTC
TRBV27	NA	14	TRBJ2-7	NA	CASSLTGSSYEQYF	TGTGCCAGCAGTCTGACAGGTAGCTCCTACGAGCAGTACTTC
TRBV10-3	TRBD2	15	TRBJ2-7	NA	CAISDSGGDLGEQYF	TGTGCCATCAGTGACAGCGGGGGGGACCTTGGCGAGCAGTACTTC
TRBV4-3	NA	13	TRBJ2-7	NA	CASSPGLTYEQYF	TGCGCCAGCAGCCCAGGACTGACCTACGAGCAGTACTTC
TRBV9	TRBD1	15	TRBJ2-7	NA	CASSVGGTGGHEQYF	TGTGCCAGCAGCGTAGGCGGGACAGGGGGGCACGAGCAGTACTTC
TRBV2	TRBD2	15	TRBJ2-7	NA	CASSGEGGFIYEQYF	TGTGCCAGCAGTGGGGAGGGAGGTTTCATCTACGAGCAGTACTTC
TRBV4-1	NA	18	TRBJ1-5	NA	CASSQDEERAPEHQPQHF	TGCGCCAGCAGCCAAGATGAGGAAAGGGCCCCAGAGCATCAGCCCCAGCATTTT
TRBV5-5	TRBD1	16	TRBJ1-6	NA	CASSLVGTGINSPLHF	TGTGCCAGCAGCTTGGTTGGGACAGGAATAAATTCACCCCTCCACTTT